This record looks at one TCR beta chain sequence and its context. Its antigen is currently unknown. Under the authors' procedure: Filtering of immunoSEQ junctional sequences could not match full-length read filtering. Repertoires were generated with immunoSEQ multiplex PCR, while TCRdb's copy carries only in-frame clones and drops some. V, J and clone size derive from that table, while D and trimming were established from the DNA sequence. The table lists 2.3 million or so clones, 90% to 95% of them singletons, with about 0.39% in the top ten. The V gene's germline CDR1 is SGHRS and CDR2 YFSETQ. This CDR3 is built from 12 residues. V shed 2 bases and J shed 9 bases, with 11 bases lying between them. The data were obtained in a study of shared clonotypes between healthy human individuals. Study results and caveats: The low donor count limited represented genetic and exposure-history diversity.

Nashville, Tennessee was home to all donors, who were Caucasian adults. The TCR sequence derives from a man between 18 and 35 years old in good health. Some clones in this sample may be carry-over from other donors' samples. The chain links TRBV5-1 to TRBJ1-1; no clear D gene. Sequencing input: naive CD4+ T cells from PBMCs. Stated subset: CD45RA+ positively selected. CDR3 bases: TGCGCCAGCAGCTTCGAGGGAGTTAAAGCTTTCTTT. Its translation is CASSFEGVKAFF.